This T cell receptor beta chain was captured by sequencing in a study of shared clonotypes between healthy human individuals. Study-wide points: Against clonotypes common to all four donors, non-shared ones had lower generation probabilities. Estimated clonotype richness was generally higher in naive than memory subsets. The donor pool, a small one, limited the genetic and exposure-history diversity represented. Clonotypes that were shared across four donors made up 4.5% to 5% of naive CD4 clonotypes.

This clone was seen only once. The antigen is not known. Sequenced by immunoSEQ multiplex PCR; TCRdb stores in-frame clones only, minus some. The sample has under 750,000 clones; around 70% are singletons. The ends lost 7 bases at V and 8 bases at J; junction bases unmatched: 11. The CDR3 spans 15 residues. Germline CDR1 reads MDHEN; CDR2 reads SYDVKM. The chain combines TRBV28 with TRBJ1-4; 9 nucleotides match TRBD1. The sequenced sample consisted of memory CD4+ T cells sorted from blood. This sample's subset: CD45RA-negative fraction. This clonotype was obtained from a woman aged 30 to 39 in good health. CDR3 nucleotide sequence: TGTGCCAGCACCCCGATAGGGACAGGGAACGAAAAACTGTTTTTT. Translation gives CASTPIGTGNEKLFF.